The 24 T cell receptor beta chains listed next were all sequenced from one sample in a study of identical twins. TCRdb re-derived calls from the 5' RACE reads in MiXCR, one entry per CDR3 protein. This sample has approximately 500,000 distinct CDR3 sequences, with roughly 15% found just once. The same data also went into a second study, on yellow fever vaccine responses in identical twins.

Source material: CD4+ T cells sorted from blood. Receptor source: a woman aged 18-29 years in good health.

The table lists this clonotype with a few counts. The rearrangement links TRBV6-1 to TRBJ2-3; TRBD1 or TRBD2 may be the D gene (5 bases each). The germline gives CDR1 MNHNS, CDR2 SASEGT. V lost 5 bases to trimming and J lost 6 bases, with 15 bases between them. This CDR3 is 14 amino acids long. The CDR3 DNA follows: TGTGCCAGCAGTAGGGACGCCGGATCGGATACGCAGTATTTT. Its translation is CASSRDAGSDTQYF.

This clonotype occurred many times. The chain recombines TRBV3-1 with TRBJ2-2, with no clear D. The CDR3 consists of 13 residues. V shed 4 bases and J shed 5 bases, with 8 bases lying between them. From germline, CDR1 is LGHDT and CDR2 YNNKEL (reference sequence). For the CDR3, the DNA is TGTGCCAGCAGCCCCCGCTTAACCGGGGAGCTGTTTTTT. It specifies CASSPRLTGELFF.

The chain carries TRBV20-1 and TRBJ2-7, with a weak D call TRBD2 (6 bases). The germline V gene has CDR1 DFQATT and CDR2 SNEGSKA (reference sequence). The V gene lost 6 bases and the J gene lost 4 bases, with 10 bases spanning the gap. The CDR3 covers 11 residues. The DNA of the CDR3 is TGCAGTGCCCAGACTAGTTACGAGCAGTACTTC. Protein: CSAQTSYEQYF.

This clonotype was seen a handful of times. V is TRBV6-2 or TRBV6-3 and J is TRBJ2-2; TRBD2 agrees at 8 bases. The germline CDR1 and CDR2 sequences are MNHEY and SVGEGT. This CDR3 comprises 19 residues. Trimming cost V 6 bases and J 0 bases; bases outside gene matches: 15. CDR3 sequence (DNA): TGTGCCAGCAGAATTCCGGGGCGAGCGGGAGATTCGAACACCGGGGAGCTGTTTTTT. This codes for CASRIPGRAGDSNTGELFF.

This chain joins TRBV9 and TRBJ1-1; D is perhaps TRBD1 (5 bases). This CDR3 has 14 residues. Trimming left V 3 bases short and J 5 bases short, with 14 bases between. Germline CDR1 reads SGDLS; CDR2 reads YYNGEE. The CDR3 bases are TGTGCCAGCAGCGCCGTGGGGCTGAGGACTGAAGCTTTCTTT. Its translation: CASSAVGLRTEAFF. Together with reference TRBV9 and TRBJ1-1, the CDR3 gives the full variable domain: DSGVTQTPKHLITATGQRVTLRCSPRSGDLSVYWYQQSLDQGLQFLIQYYNGEERAKGNILERFSAQQFPDLHSELNLSSLELGDSALYFCASSAVGLRTEAFFGQGTRLTVV.

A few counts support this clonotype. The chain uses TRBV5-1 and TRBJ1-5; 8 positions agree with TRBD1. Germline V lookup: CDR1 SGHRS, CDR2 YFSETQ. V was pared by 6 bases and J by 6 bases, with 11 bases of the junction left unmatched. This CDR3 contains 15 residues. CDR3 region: CASNQAAGGVQPQHF. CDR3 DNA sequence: TGCGCCAGCAATCAAGCAGCAGGGGGCGTTCAGCCCCAGCATTTT.

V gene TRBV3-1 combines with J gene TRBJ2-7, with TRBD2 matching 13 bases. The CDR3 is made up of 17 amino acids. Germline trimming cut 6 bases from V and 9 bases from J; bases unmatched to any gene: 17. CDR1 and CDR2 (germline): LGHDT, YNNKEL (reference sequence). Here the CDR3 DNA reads TGTGCCAGCAGGCCCACGATCGCTGGACTAGCGGGAGTCCGGCAGTACTTC. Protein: CASRPTIAGLAGVRQYF.

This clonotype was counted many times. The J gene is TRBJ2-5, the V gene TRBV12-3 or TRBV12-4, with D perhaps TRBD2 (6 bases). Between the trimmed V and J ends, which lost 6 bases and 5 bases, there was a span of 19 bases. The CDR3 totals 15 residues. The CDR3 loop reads CASRGLSTSGETQYF. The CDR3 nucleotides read TGTGCCAGCAGGGGACTTAGCACGTCTGGCGAGACCCAGTACTTC.

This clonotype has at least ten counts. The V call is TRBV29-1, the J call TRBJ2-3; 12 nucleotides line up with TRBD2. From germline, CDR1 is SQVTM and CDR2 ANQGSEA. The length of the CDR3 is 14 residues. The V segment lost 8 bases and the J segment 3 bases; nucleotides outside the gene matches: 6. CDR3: CSSRTSGVTDTQYF. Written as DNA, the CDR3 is TGCAGCAGCAGGACTAGCGGGGTTACAGATACGCAGTATTTT.

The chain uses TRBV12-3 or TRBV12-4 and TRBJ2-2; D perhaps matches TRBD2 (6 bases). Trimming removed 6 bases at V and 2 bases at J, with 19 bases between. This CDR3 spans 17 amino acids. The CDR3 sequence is CASSLRAGGPNTGELFF. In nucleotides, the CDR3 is TGTGCCAGCAGCCTTAGGGCAGGAGGGCCCAACACCGGGGAGCTGTTTTTT.

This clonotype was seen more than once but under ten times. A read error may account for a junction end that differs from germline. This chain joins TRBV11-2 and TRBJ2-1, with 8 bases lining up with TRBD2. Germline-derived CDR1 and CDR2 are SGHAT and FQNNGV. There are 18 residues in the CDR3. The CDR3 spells CTSSPSTILAGGGNEQFF. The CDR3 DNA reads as TGTACCAGCAGCCCGAGCACGATTCTAGCGGGTGGAGGCAATGAGCAGTTCTTC.

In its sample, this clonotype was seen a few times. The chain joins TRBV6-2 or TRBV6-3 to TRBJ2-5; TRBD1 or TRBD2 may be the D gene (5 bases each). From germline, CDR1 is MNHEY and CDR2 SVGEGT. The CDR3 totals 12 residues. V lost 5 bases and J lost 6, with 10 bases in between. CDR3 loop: CASSMGVQTQYF. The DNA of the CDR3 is TGTGCCAGCAGTATGGGGGTACAGACCCAGTACTTC.

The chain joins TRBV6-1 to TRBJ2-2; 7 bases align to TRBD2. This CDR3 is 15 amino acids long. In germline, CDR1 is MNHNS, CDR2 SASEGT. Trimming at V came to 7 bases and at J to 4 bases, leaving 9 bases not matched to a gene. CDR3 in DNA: TGTGCCAGCACCACCATTTGGGGGGGCACCGGGGAGCTGTTTTTT. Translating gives CASTTIWGGTGELFF.

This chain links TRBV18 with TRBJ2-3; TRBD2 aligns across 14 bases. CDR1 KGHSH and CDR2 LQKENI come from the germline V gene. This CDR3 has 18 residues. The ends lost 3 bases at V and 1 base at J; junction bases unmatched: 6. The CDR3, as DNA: TGTGCCAGCTCACCGAGACTAGCGGGGGGGCCTGGCACAGATACGCAGTATTTT. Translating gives CASSPRLAGGPGTDTQYF.

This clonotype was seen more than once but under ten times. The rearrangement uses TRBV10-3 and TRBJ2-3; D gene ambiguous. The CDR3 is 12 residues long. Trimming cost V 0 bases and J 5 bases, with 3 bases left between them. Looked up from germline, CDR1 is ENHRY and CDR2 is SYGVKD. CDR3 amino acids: CAISESKDTQYF. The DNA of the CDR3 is TGTGCCATCAGTGAGTCGAAAGATACGCAGTATTTT.

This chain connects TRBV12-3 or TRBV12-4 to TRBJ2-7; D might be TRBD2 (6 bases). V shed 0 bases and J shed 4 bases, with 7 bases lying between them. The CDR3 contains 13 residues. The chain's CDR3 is CASSLAEGYEQYV. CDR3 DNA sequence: TGTGCCAGCAGTTTAGCGGAGGGATACGAGCAGTACGTC.

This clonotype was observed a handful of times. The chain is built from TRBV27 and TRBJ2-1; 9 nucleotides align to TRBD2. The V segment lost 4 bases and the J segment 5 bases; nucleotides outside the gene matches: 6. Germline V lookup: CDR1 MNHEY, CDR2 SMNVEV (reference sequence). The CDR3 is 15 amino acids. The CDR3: CASSYRIAGDNEQFF. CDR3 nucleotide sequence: TGTGCCAGCAGTTACCGGATAGCGGGGGACAATGAGCAGTTCTTC.

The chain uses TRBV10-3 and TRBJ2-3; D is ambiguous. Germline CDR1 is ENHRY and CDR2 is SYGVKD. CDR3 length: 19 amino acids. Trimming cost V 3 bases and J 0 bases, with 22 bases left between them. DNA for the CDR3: TGTGCCATCAGTGAACTCCTAATCGTGCGTAAAGGTAGCACAGATACGCAGTATTTT. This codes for CAISELLIVRKGSTDTQYF.

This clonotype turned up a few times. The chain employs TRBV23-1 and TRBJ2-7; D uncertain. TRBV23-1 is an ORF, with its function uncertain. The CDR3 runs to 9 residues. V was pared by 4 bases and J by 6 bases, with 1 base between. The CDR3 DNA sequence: TGCGCCAGCAGTCTCGAGCAGTACGTC. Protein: CASSLEQYV.

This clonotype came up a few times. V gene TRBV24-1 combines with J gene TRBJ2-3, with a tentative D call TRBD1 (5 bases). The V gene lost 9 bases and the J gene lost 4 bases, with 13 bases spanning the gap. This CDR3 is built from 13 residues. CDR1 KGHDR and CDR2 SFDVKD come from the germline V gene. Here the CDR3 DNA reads TGTGCCACCTCCCAGGGTGGTTCAGATACGCAGTATTTT. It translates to CATSQGGSDTQYF.

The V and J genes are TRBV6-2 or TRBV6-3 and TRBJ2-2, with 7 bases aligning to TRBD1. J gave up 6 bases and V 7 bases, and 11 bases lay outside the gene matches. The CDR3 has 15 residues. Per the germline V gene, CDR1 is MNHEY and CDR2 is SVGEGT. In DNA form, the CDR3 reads TGTGCCAGCACCCTAAGGGACAGATCGGCCGGGGAGCTGTTTTTT. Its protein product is CASTLRDRSAGELFF.

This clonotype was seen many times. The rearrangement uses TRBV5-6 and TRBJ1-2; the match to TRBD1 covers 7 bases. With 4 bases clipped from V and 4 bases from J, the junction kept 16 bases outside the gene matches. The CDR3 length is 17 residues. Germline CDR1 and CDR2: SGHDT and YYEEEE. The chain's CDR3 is CASSRGNRDRTVYGYTF. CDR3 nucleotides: TGTGCCAGCAGCCGGGGAAATCGGGACAGAACTGTCTATGGCTACACCTTC.

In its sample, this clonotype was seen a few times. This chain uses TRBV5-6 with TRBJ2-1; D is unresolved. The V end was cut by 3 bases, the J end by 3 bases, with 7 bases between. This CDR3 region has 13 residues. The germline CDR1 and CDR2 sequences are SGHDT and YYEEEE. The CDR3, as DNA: TGTGCCAGCAGCTGGGGATTCTACAATGAGCAGTTCTTC. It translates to CASSWGFYNEQFF.

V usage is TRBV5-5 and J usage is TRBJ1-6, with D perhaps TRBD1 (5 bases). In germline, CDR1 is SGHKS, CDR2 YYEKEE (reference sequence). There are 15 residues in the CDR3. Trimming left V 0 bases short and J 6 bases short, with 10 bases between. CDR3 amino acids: CASSLGDGRNSPLHF. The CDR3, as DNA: TGTGCCAGCAGCTTGGGGGACGGACGTAATTCACCCCTCCACTTT.